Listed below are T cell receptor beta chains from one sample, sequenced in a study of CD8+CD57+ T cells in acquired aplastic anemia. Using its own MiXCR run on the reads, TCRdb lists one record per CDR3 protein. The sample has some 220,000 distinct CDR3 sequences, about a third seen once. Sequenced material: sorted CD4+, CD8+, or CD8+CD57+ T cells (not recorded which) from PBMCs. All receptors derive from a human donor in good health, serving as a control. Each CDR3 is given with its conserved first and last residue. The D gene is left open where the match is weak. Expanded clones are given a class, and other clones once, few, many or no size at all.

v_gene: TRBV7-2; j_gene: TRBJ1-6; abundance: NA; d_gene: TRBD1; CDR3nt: TGTGCCAGCAGCCTAAGACAGGGGAATTCACCCCTCCACTTT; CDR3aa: CASSLRQGNSPLHF
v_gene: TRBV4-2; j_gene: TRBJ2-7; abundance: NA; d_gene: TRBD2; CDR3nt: TGTGCCAGCAGCTCACTAGCGGGATCTAACCACGAGCAGTACTTC; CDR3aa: CASSSLAGSNHEQYF
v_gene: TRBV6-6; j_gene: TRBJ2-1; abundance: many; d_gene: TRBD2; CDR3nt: TGTGCCAGCAGTTACTCAGGGACTAGCGTTGAGCAGTTCTTC; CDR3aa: CASSYSGTSVEQFF
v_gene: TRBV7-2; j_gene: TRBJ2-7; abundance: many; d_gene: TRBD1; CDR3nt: TGTGCCAGCAGCGCCCTTGGGGGGACAGGGGAAGGCGAGCAGTACTTC; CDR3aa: CASSALGGTGEGEQYF
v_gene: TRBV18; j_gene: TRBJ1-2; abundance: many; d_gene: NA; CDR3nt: TGTGCCAGCTCACCACTTAGACGATTGGACTATGGCTACACCTTC; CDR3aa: CASSPLRRLDYGYTF
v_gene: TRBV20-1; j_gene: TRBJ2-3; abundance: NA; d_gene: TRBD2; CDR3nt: TGCAGTGCGACTAGCGGGGGGGCCGCGATCGGCACAGATACGCAGTATTTT; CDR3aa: CSATSGGAAIGTDTQYF
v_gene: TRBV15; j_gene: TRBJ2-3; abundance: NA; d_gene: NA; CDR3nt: TGTGCCACCAGCAGTCAAACAACCGGGACGGCAGATACGCAGTATTTT; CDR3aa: CATSSQTTGTADTQYF
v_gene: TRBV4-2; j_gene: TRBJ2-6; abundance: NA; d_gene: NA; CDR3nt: TGTGCCAGCAGCCTCGAATTTTTGGGTTCTGGGGCCAACGTCCTGACTTTC; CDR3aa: CASSLEFLGSGANVLTF
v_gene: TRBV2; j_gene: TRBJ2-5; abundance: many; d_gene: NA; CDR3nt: TGTGCCAGCACCCTTTCGCAAGAGACCCAGTACTTC; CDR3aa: CASTLSQETQYF
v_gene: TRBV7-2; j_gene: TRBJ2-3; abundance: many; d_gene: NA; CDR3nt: TGTGCCAGCAGGCGGGCTAGTAGCACAGATACGCAGTATTTT; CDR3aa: CASRRASSTDTQYF
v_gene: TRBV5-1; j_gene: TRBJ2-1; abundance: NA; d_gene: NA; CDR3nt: TGCGCCAGCAGCTCCCAGGGTTCTCTTTACTACAATGAGCAGTTCTTC; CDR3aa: CASSSQGSLYYNEQFF
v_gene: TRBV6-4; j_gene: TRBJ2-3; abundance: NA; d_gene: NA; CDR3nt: TGTGCCATCAGTGACCTCGCAGATACGCAGTATTTT; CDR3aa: CAISDLADTQYF
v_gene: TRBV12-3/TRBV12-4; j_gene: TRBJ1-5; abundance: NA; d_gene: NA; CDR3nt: TGTGCCAGCAGTTCGACCGGACACGGGATCTTATTATATCAGCCCCAGCATTTT; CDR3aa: CASSSTGHGILLYQPQHF
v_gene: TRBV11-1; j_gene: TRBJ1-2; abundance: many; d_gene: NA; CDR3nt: TGTGCCAGCAGCTTATCCCCCCCCGGCCAACGGGTCTATGGCTACACCTTC; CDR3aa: CASSLSPPGQRVYGYTF
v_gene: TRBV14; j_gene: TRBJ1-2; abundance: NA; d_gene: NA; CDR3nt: TGTGCCAGCAGCCAGGACGCTGTTTGGGCGAGGGGCTACACCTTC; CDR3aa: CASSQDAVWARGYTF
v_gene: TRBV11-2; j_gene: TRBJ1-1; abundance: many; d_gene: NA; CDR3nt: TGTGCCAGCAGCTTAGGTCTTCGAGGGTTGAACACTGAAGCTTTCTTT; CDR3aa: CASSLGLRGLNTEAFF
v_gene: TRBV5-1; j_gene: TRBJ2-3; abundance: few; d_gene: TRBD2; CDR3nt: TGCGCCAGCAGCTTTCGGGGAGGGGTTAGCACAGATACGCAGTATTTT; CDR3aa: CASSFRGGVSTDTQYF
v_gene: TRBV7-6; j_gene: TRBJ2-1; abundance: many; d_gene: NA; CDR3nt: TGTGCCAGCAGCTTAGAGGGCCAGTCCTACAATGAGCAGTTCTTC; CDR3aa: CASSLEGQSYNEQFF
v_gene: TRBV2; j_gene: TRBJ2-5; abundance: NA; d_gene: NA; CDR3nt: TGTGCCAGCAGGTCCGGGCCCTTCCAAGAGACCCAGTACTTC; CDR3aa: CASRSGPFQETQYF
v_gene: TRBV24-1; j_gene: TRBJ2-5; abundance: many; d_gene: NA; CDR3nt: TGTGCCACCAGTGATAGCCTAGCATCGGAGACCCAGTACTTC; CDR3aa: CATSDSLASETQYF
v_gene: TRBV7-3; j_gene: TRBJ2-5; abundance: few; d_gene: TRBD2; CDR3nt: TGTGCCAGCAGCTTTAGCGGGGGGGGTGGTGAGCAGTACTTC; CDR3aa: CASSFSGGGGEQYF
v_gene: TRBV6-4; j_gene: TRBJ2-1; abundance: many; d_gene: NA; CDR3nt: TGTGCCAGTACACTTGACAATGAGCAGTTCTTC; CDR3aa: CASTLDNEQFF
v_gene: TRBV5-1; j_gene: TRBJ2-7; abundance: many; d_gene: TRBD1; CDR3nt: TGCGCCAGCCGTGGACAGGGGACTCTCTCCGAGCAGTACTTC; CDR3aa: CASRGQGTLSEQYF
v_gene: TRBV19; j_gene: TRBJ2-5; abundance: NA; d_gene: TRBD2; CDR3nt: TGTGCCAGTAGTAGCGGGGGGGCCTCGAAGACCCAGTACTTC; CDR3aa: CASSSGGASKTQYF
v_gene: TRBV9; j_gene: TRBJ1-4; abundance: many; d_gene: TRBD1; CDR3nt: TGTGCCAGCAGCCGGGGACAGTCTAATGAAAAACTGTTTTTT; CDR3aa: CASSRGQSNEKLFF
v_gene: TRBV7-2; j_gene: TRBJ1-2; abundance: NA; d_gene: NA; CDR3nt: TGTGCCAGCGACTTTGGCTACACCTTC; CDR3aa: CASDFGYTF
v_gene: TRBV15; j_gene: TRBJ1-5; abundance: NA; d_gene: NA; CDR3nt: TGTGCCACCAGCCCGATCCAATATAGCAATCAGCCCCAGCATTTT; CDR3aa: CATSPIQYSNQPQHF
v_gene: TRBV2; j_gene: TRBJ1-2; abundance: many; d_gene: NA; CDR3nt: TGTGCCAGCAGTTTATCTCGGAGACAAAACTATGGCTACACCTTC; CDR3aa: CASSLSRRQNYGYTF
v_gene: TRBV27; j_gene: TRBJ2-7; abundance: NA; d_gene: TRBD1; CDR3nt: TGTGCCAGCAGTTCGCGTTGGGACAGCTCCTACGAGCAGTACTTC; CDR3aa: CASSSRWDSSYEQYF
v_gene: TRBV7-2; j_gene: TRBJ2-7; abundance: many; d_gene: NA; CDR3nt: TGTGCCAGCAGCTTAGCTAGCGGAACAACCTACGAGCAGTACTTC; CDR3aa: CASSLASGTTYEQYF
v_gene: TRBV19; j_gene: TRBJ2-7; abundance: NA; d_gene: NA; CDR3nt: TGTGCCAGTAGTATGGGGGTAGCCTACGAGCAGTACTTC; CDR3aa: CASSMGVAYEQYF
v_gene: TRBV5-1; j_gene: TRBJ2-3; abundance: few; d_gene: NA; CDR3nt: TGCGCCAGCAGCCCTCGGGCCACTGGAGATACGCAGTATTTT; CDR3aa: CASSPRATGDTQYF
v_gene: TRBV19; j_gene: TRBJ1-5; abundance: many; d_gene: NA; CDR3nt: TGTGCCAGCCACCGGACAGATAGCAATCAGCCCCAGCATTTT; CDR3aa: CASHRTDSNQPQHF
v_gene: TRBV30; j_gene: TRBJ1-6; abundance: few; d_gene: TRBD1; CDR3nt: TGTGCCTGGAGAAGGTTTGGGACAGACAATTCACCCCTCCACTTT; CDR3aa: CAWRRFGTDNSPLHF
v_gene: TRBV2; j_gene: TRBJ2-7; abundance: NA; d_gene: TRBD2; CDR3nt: TGTGCCAGCAGTCAAGACGGTCTAGCGGGGGACGAGCAGTACTTC; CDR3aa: CASSQDGLAGDEQYF
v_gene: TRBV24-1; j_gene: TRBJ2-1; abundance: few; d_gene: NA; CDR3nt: TGTGCCACCAGTGATACCCGTAGCTCCTACAATGAGCAGTTCTTC; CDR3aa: CATSDTRSSYNEQFF
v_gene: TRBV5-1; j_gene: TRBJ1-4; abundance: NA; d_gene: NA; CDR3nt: TGCGCCAGCAGGATCGGGGCAACTAATGAAAAACTGTTTTTT; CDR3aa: CASRIGATNEKLFF
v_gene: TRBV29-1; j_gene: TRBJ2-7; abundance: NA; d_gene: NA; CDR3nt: TGCAGCGTTGAAGATCAGGTCTATCTCTCCTACGAGCAGTACTTC; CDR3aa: CSVEDQVYLSYEQYF
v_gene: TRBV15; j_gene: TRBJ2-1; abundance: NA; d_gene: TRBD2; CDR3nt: TGTGCCACCAGCAGACCAACCGGGACTAGCGGAGTCGCCGGCTATGAGCAGTTCTTC; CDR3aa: CATSRPTGTSGVAGYEQFF
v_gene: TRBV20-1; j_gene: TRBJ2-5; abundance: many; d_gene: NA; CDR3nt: TGCAGTGCTAGATTTGGGGGGCAAGAGACCCAGTACTTC; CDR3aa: CSARFGGQETQYF
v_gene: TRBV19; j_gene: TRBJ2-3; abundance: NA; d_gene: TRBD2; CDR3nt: TGTGCCAGTAAGGCCCGAGGCAGCGGCGGGGGGAGCACAGATACGCAGTATTTT; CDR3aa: CASKARGSGGGSTDTQYF
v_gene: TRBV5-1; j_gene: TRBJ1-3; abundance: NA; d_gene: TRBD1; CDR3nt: TGCGCCAGCAGAAATCCCGGGACAGACACCATATATTTT; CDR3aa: CASRNPGTDTIYF
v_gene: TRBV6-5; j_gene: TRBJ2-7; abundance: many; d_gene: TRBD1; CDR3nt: TGTGCCAGCAGTTCAGGGGGCCGGTACGAGCAGTACTTC; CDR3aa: CASSSGGRYEQYF
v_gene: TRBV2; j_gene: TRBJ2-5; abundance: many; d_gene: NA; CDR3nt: TGTGCCAGCAGTGTGGTTGGCTTCGAGGCCCAAGAGACCCAGTACTTC; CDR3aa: CASSVVGFEAQETQYF
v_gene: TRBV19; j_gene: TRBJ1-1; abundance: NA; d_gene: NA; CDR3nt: TGTGCCAGTAGTATTTACCGGGATAACACTGAAGCTTTCTTT; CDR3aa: CASSIYRDNTEAFF
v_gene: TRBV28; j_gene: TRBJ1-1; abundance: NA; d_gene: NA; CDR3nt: TGTGCCAGCACCCGGCAGGTGAACACTGAAGCTTTCTTT; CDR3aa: CASTRQVNTEAFF
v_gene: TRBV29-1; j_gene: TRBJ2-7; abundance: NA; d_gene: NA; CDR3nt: TGCAGCCAAGATGTAACCGGGAAATACGAGCAGTACTTC; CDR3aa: CSQDVTGKYEQYF
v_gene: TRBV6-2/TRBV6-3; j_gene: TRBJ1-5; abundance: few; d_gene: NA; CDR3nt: TGTGCCAGCAGAAAGGGAACAGGGTATCAGCCCCAGCATTTT; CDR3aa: CASRKGTGYQPQHF